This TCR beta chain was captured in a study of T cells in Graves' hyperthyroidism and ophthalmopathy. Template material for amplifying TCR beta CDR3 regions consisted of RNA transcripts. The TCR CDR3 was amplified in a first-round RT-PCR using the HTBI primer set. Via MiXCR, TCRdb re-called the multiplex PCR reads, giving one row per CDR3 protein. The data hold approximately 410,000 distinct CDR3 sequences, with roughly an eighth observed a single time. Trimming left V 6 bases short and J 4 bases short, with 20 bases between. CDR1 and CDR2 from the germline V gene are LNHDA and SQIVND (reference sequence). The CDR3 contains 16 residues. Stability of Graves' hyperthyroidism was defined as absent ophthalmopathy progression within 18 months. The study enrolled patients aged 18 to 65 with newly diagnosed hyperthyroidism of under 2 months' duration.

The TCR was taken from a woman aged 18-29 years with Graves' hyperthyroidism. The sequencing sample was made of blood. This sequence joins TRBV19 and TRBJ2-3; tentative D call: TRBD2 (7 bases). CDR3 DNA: TGTGCCAGTAGCCCCCGTGGGGGGGGCATCGCAGATACGCAGTATTTT. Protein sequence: CASSPRGGGIADTQYF.